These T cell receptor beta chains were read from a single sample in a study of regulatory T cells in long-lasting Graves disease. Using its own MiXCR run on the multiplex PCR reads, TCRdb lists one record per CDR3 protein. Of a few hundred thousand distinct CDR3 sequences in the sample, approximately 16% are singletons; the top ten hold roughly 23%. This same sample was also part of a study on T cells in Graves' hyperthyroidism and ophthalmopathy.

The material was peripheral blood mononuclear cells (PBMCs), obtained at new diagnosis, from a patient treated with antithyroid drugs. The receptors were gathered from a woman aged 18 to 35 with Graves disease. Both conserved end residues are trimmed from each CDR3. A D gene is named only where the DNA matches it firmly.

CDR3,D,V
SARDWPPDSSNQPQH,-,TRBV20-1
ASSLVASGDTGELF,TRBD2,TRBV7-3
ASSYTGLAVYEQY,TRBD2,TRBV6-5
ASSRDPEDSPLH,-,TRBV4-3
ASSRLAGDQETQY,TRBD2,TRBV7-9
ASSQGEANTEAF,-,TRBV3-1
ASRIAGITDTQY,TRBD2,TRBV19
ASSNGLSTYEQY,-,TRBV6-1
ASSPPHGRDYNEQY,-,TRBV13
ASSYPGRAKNIQY,-,TRBV6-2/TRBV6-3
ASGTGAQPYNEQF,-,TRBV12-3/TRBV12-4
AWMAGLGYNEQF,-,TRBV30
ASSLSPGLAGVETQY,TRBD2,TRBV7-9
ASSSGFEQY,-,TRBV13
ASTHREGMNTEAF,-,TRBV6-1
ASSLKGQGTYEQY,TRBD1,TRBV12-3/TRBV12-4
ASSISGQVLNEQF,-,TRBV11-3
ATSEGRVEDTQY,-,TRBV24-1
ATRAGPYNEQF,TRBD2,TRBV28
ASSLDGLYNEQF,-,TRBV7-2
ASRATSGSGDTQY,TRBD2,TRBV6-2/TRBV6-3
ASTWGSVDTEAF,-,TRBV28
ASTTTPGGLNTEAF,-,TRBV12-3/TRBV12-4
ASRGLAGGFAGELF,TRBD2,TRBV12-3/TRBV12-4
ASSVVGSDSPLH,-,TRBV9
ASGGLAQETQY,TRBD2,TRBV28
ASSLSEWADKLF,-,TRBV7-9
SVCYRGVTDTQY,TRBD1,TRBV29-1
ASSQGGSYNEQF,-,TRBV7-3
ASSLRGGMYNEQF,-,TRBV7-2
ASSLFLDNEQF,-,TRBV27
SARDQIVADPYEQY,-,TRBV20-1